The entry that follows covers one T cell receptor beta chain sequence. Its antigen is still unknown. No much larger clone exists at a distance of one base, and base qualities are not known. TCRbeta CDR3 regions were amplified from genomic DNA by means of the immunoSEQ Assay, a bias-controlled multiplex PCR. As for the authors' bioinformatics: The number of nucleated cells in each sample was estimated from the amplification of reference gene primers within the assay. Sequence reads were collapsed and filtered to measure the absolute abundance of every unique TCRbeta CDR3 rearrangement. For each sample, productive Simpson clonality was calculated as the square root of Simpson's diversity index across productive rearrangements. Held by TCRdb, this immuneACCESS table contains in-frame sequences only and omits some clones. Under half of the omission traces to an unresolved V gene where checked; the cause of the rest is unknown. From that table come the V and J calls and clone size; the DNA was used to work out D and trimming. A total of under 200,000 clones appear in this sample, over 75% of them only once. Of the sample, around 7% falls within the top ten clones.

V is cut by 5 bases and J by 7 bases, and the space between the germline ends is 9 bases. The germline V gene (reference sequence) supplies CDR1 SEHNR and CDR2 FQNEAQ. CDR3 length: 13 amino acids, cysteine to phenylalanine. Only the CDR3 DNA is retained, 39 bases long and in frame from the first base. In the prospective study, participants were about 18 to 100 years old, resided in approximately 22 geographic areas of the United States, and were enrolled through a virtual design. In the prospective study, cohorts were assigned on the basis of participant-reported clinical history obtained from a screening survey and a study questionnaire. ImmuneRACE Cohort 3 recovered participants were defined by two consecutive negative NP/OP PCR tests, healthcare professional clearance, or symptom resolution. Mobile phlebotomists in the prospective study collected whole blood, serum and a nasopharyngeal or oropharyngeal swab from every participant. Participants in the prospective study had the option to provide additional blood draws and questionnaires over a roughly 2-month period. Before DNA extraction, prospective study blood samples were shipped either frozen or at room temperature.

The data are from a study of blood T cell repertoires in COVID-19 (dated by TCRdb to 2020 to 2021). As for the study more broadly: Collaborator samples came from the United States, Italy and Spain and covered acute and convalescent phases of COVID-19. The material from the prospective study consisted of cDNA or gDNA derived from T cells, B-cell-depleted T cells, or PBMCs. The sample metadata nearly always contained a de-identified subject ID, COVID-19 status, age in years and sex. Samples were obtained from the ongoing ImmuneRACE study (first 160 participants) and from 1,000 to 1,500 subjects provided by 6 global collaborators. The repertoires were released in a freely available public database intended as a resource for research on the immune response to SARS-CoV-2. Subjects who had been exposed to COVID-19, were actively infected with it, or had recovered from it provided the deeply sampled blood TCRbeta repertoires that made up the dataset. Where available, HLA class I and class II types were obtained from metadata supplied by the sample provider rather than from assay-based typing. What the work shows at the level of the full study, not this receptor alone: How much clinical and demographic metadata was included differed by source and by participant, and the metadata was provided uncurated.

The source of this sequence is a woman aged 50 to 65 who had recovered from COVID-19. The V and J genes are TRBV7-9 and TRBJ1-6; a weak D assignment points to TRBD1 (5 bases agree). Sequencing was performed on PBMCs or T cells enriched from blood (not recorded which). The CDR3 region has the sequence CASSADRNSPLHF. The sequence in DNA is TGTGCCAGCAGCGCTGACAGAAATTCACCCCTCCACTTT. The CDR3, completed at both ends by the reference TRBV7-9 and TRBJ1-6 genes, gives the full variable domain DTGVSQNPRHKITKRGQNVTFRCDPISEHNRLYWYRQTLGQGPEFLTYFQNEAQLEKSRLLSDRFSAERPKGSFSTLEIQRTEQGDSAMYLCASSADRNSPLHFGNGTRLTVT.